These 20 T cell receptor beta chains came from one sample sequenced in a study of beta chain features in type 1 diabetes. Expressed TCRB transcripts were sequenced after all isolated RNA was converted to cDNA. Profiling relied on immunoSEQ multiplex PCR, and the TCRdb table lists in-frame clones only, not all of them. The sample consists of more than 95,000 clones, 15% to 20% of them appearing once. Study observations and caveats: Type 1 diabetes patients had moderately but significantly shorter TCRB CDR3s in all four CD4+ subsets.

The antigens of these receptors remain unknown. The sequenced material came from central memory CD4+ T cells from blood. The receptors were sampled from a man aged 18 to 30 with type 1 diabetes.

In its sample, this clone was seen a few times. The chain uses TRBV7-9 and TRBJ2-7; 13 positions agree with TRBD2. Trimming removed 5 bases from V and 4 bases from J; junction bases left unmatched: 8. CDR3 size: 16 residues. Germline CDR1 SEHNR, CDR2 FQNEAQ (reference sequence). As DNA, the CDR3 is TGTGCCAGCAGCCCAGGGGGACTAGCGGGGAGTTACGAGCAGTACTTC. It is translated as CASSPGGLAGSYEQYF. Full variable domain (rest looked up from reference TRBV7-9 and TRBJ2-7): DTGVSQNPRHKITKRGQNVTFRCDPISEHNRLYWYRQTLGQGPEFLTYFQNEAQLEKSRLLSDRFSAERPKGSFSTLEIQRTEQGDSAMYLCASSPGGLAGSYEQYFGPGTRLTVT.

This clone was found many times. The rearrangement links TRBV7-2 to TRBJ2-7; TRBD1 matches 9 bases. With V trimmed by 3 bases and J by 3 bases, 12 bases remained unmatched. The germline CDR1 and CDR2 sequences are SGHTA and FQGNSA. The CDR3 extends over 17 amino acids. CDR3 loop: CASSFRATEGQGYEQYF. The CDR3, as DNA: TGTGCCAGCAGCTTTAGAGCGACGGAGGGACAGGGCTACGAGCAGTACTTC.

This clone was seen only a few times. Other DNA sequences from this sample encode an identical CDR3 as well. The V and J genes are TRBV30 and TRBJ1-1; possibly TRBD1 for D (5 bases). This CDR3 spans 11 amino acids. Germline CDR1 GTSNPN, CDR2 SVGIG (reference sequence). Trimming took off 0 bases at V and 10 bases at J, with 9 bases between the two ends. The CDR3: CAWSVGGLAFF. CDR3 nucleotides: TGTGCCTGGAGTGTGGGGGGTTTAGCTTTCTTT. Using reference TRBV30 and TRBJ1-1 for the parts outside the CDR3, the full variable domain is SQTIHQWPATLVQPVGSPLSLECTVEGTSNPNLYWYRQAAGRGLQLLFYSVGIGQISSEVPQNLSASRPQDRQFILSSKKLLLSDSGFYLCAWSVGGLAFFGQGTRLTVV.

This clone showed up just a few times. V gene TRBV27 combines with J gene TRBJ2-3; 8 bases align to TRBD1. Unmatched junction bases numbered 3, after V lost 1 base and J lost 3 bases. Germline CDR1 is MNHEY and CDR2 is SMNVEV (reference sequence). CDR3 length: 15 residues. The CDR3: CASSLLGTGTDTQYF. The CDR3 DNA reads TGTGCCAGCAGTTTATTGGGGACAGGAACAGATACGCAGTATTTT.

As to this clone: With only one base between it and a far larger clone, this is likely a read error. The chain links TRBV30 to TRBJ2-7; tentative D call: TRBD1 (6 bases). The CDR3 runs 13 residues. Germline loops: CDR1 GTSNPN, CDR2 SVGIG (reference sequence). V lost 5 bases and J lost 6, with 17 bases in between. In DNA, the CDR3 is TGTGCCTGGTCTACAGGGTTAGAGGGCGAGCAGTACTTC. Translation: CAWSTGLEGEQYF.

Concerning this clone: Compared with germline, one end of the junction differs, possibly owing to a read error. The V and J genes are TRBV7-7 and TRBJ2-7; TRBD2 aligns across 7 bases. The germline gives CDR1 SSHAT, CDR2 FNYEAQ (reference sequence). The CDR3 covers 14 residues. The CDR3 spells CASSPSGASYEQYF. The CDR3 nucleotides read TGTGCTAGCAGCCCCAGCGGGGCATCCTACGAGCAGTACTTC.

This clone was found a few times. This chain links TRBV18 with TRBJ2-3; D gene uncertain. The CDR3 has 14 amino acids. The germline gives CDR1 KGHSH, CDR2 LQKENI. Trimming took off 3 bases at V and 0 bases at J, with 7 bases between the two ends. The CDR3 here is CASSPQSSTDTQYF. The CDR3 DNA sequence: TGTGCCAGCTCACCGCAAAGTAGCACAGATACGCAGTATTTT.

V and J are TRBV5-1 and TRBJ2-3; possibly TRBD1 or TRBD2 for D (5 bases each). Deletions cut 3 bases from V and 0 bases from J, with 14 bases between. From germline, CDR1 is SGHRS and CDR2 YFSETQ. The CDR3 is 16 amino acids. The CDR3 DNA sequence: TGCGCCAGCAGCTATCAGGGAGAATCCAGCACAGATACGCAGTATTTT. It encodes CASSYQGESSTDTQYF.

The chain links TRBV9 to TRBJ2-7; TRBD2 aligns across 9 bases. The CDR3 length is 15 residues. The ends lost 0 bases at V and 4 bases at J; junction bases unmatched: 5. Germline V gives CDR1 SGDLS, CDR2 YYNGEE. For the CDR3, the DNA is TGTGCCAGCAGCGTAGAAAGCGGGAGGCCGTACGAGCAGTACTTC. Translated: CASSVESGRPYEQYF.

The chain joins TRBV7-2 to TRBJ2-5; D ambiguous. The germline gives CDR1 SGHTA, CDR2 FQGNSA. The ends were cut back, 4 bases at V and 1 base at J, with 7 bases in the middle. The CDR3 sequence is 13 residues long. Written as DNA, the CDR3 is TGTGCCAGCAGCTCGGACCCCCAAGAGACCCAGTACTTC. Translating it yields CASSSDPQETQYF.

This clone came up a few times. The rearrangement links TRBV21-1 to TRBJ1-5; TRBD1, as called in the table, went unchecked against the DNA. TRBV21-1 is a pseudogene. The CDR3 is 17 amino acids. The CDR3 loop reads CASSNSTEPYSNQPQHF. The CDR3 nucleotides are TGTGCCAGCAGCAACTCAACAGAGCCTTATAGCAATCAGCCCCAGCATTTT.

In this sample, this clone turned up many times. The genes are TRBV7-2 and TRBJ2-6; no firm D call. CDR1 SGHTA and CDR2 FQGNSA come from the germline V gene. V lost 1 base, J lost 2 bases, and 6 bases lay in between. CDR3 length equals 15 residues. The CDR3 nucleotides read TGTGCCAGCAGCTTAGGGGATACTGGGGCCAACGTCCTGACTTTC. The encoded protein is CASSLGDTGANVLTF.

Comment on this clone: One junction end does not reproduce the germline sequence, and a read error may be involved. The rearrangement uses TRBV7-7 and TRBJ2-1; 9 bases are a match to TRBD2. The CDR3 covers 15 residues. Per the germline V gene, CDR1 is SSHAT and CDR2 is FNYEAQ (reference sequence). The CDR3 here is CASSLRREGFNEQFF. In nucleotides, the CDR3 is TGTGCTAGCAGCTTACGGCGGGAGGGCTTCAATGAGCAGTTCTTC.

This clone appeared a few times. This CDR3 is CASRQGGTGELFF. For the CDR3, the DNA is TGTGCCAGCAGACAGGGCGGCACCGGGGAGCTGTTTTTT. The gene calls are TRBV2 and TRBJ2-2; tentative D call: TRBD1 (6 bases). V was shortened by 6 bases and J by 4 bases, with 9 bases between the two germline ends. The CDR3 runs to 13 residues. Germline CDR1 is SNHLY and CDR2 is FYNNEI.

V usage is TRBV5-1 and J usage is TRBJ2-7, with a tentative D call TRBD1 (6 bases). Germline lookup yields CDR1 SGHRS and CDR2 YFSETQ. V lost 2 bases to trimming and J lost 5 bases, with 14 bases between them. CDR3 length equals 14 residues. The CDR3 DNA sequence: TGCGCCAGCAGCTTCCAGGGGCCGGCGGACGAGCAGTACTTC. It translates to CASSFQGPADEQYF.

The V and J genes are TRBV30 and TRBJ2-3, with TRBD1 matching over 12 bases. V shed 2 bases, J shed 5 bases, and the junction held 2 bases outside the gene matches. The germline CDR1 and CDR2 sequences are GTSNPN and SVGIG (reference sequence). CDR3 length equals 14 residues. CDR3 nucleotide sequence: TGTGCCTGGAGTCGGGACAGGGGGCAAGATACGCAGTATTTT. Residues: CAWSRDRGQDTQYF.

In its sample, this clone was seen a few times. CDR3 protein: CASIRRGGEPYNEQFF. CDR3 DNA sequence: TGTGCCAGCATCCGTCGAGGGGGAGAACCCTACAATGAGCAGTTCTTC. The chain joins TRBV7-9 to TRBJ2-1; TRBD1 might be the D (6 bases). Germline values: CDR1 SEHNR, CDR2 FQNEAQ (reference sequence). The CDR3 contains 16 residues. Trimming shortened V by 7 bases and J by 2 bases, and 18 bases separated the two germline ends.

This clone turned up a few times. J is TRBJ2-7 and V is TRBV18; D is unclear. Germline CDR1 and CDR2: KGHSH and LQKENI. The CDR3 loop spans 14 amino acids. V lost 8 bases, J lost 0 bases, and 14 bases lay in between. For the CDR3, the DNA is TGTGCCAGCCTGAAGGATTACTACTCCTACGAGCAGTACTTC. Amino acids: CASLKDYYSYEQYF. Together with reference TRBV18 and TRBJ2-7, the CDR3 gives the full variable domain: NAGVMQNPRHLVRRRGQEARLRCSPMKGHSHVYWYRQLPEEGLKFMVYLQKENIIDESGMPKERFSAEFPKEGPSILRIQQVVRGDSAAYFCASLKDYYSYEQYFGPGTRLTVT.

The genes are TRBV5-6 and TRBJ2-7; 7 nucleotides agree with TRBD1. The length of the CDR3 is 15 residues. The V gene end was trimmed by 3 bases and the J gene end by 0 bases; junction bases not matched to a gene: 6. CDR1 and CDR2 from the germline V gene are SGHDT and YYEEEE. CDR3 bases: TGTGCCAGCAGCTCCGGGACAGCTGTCTCCTACGAGCAGTACTTC. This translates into CASSSGTAVSYEQYF.

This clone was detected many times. The DNA for the CDR3 is TGTGCCAGCAGCGTAATATGGGTCGGGGTTGATGGGCAGTATTTT. It translates to CASSVIWVGVDGQYF. The gene calls are TRBV7-9 and TRBJ2-3, with a possible D match to TRBD2 (5 bases). The CDR3 extends over 15 amino acids. V was shortened by 5 bases and J by 11 bases, with 23 bases between the two germline ends. CDR1 is SEHNR and CDR2 is FQNEAQ in the germline V gene (reference sequence).